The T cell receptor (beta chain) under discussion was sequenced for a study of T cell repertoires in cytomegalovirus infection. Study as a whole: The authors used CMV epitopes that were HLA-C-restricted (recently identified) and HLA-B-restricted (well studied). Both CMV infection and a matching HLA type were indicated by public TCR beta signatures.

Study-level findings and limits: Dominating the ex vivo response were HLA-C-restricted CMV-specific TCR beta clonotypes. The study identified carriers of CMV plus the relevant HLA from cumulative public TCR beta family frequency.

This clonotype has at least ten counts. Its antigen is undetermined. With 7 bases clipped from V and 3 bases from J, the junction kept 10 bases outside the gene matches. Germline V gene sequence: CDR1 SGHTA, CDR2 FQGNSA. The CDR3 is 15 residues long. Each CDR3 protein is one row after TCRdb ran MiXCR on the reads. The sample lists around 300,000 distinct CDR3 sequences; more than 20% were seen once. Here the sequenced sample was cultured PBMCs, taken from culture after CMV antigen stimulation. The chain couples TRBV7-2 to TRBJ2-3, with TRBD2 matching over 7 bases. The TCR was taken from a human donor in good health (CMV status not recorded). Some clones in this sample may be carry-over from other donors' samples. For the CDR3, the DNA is TGTGCCAGCAAGATCGTGGGCGGGAGTACAGATACGCAGTATTTT. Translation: CASKIVGGSTDTQYF.